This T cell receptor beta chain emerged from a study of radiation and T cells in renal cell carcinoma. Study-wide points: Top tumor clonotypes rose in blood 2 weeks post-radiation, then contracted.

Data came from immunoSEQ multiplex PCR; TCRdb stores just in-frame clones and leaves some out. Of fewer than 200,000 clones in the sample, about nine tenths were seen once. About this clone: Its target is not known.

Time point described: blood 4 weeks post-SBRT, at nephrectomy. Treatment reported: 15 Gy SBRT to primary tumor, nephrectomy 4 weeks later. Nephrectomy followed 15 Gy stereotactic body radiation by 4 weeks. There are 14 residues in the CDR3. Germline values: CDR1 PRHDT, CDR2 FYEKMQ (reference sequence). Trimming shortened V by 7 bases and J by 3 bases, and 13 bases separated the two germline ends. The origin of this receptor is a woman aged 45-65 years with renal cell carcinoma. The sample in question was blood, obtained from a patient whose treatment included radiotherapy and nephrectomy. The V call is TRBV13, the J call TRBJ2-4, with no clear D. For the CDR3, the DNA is TGTGCCAGCACCCCTCTGGATGTCAAAAACATTCAGTACTTC. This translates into CASTPLDVKNIQYF. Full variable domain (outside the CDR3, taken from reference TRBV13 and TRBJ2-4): AAGVIQSPRHLIKEKRETATLKCYPIPRHDTVYWYQQGPGQDPQFLISFYEKMQSDKGSIPDRFSAQQFSDYHSELNMSSLELGDSALYFCASTPLDVKNIQYFGAGTRLSVL.